One sample yielded the 20 T cell receptor beta chains listed below, sequenced in a study of yellow fever vaccine responses in identical twins. TCRdb processed the RT-PCR reads anew with MiXCR; each CDR3 protein has one entry. Of around 20,000 distinct CDR3 sequences in the sample, roughly three fifths were seen once. The starting material was T cells from blood (PBMCs), unsorted or a sorted subset (not recorded which), obtained before or after yellow fever vaccination (not recorded which). The receptors shown here come from a young woman who received the yellow fever vaccine.

The sample holds a few counts of this clonotype. The chain combines TRBV4-1 with TRBJ1-2; 7 positions agree with TRBD1. CDR1 and CDR2 (germline): MGHRA, YSYEKL. This CDR3 is 14 amino acids long. The V and J ends lost 4 bases and 4 bases, in that order; junction bases with no gene match: 6. The DNA of the CDR3 is TGCGCCAGCAGCCTCGACAGGGTCGGCTATGGCTACACCTTC. This gives the protein CASSLDRVGYGYTF.

The chain employs TRBV11-1 and TRBJ2-7; D is possibly TRBD1 (5 bases). The CDR3 spans 13 residues. Deletions cut 5 bases from V and 0 bases from J, with 8 bases between. CDR1 is SGHAT and CDR2 is FQDESV in the germline V gene (reference sequence). This CDR3 is CASSKDNSYEQYF. The CDR3 nucleotides read TGTGCCAGCAGCAAGGACAACTCCTACGAGCAGTACTTC.

This clonotype came up a few times. CDR3 loop: CASSFGGLEQFF. CDR3 DNA: TGTGCCAGCAGTTTTGGGGGTCTTGAGCAGTTCTTC. The chain joins TRBV6-5 to TRBJ2-1, with D perhaps TRBD1 or TRBD2 (5 bases each). CDR1 MNHEY and CDR2 SVGAGI come from the germline V gene. Deletions cut 4 bases from V and 9 bases from J, with 10 bases between. This CDR3 is 12 amino acids long.

The chain uses TRBV11-2 and TRBJ1-2; D is ambiguous. The CDR3 runs 12 residues. Germline V gene sequence: CDR1 SGHAT, CDR2 FQNNGV. The V gene lost 1 base and the J gene lost 5 bases, with 5 bases spanning the gap. The CDR3 bases are TGTGCCAGCAGCTTAGGGTATTATGGCTACACCTTC. This gives the protein CASSLGYYGYTF.

The chain links TRBV5-1 to TRBJ2-2; 8 positions match TRBD1. This CDR3 is built from 15 residues. Germline V gene lookup returns CDR1 SGHRS and CDR2 YFSETQ. The V segment lost 4 bases and the J segment 7 bases; nucleotides outside the gene matches: 9. This CDR3 reads CASSMGTGQNGELFF. DNA for the CDR3: TGCGCCAGCAGCATGGGGACAGGTCAGAACGGGGAGCTGTTTTTT.

The gene calls are TRBV6-2 or TRBV6-3 and TRBJ1-2, with D uncertain. V gave up 1 base and J gave up 0 bases, with 9 bases separating them. The CDR3 runs 15 residues. CDR1 is MNHEY and CDR2 is SVGEGT in the germline V gene. The CDR3 sequence is CASSYWANPNYGYTF. In DNA, the CDR3 is TGTGCCAGCAGTTACTGGGCAAACCCTAACTATGGCTACACCTTC.

This clonotype was counted a single time. The chain recombines TRBV20-1 with TRBJ1-2; no firm D call. The V gene's germline CDR1 is DFQATT and CDR2 SNEGSKA (reference sequence). Trimming took off 8 bases at V and 8 bases at J, with 12 bases between the two ends. The CDR3 totals 10 residues. This CDR3 is CSTRPGGYTF. The CDR3 bases are TGCAGTACGCGGCCGGGAGGCTACACCTTC.

The genes are TRBV12-3 or TRBV12-4 and TRBJ2-4; D gene uncertain. CDR3 size: 15 residues. Trimming cost V 3 bases and J 0 bases, with 9 bases left between them. The CDR3 reads CASSFGRLAKNIQYF. Written as DNA, the CDR3 is TGTGCCAGCAGTTTCGGCAGACTAGCCAAAAACATTCAGTACTTC.

This clonotype was detected a few times. The chain carries TRBV5-1 and TRBJ2-2; 7 positions match TRBD1. This CDR3 is built from 16 residues. The J segment lost 2 bases and the V segment lost 2 bases, leaving 6 bases of the junction unmatched. Germline loops: CDR1 SGHRS, CDR2 YFSETQ. DNA of the CDR3: TGCGCCAGCAGCTTAACGGGACAGCCCAACACCGGGGAGCTGTTTTTT. Its protein is CASSLTGQPNTGELFF.

V gene TRBV2 combines with J gene TRBJ1-2; 9 nucleotides align to TRBD1. The CDR3 runs 15 residues. The trim removed 3 bases at V and 8 bases at J, leaving 10 bases unmatched. Germline V gene sequence: CDR1 SNHLY, CDR2 FYNNEI. CDR3 nucleotide sequence: TGTGCCAGCAGTGAGAGAAACACAGGACAGGGGGGCTACACCTTC. Translating gives CASSERNTGQGGYTF.

The chain links TRBV15 to TRBJ1-1; no firm D call. CDR1 LNHNV and CDR2 YYDKDF come from the germline V gene (reference sequence). V lost 0 bases and J lost 1, with 3 bases in between. The CDR3 length is 13 residues. For the CDR3, the DNA is TGTGCCACCAGCAGAGAGGGGAACACTGAAGCTTTCTTT. Translated: CATSREGNTEAFF.

The chain uses TRBV5-5 and TRBJ1-3, with 9 bases identical to TRBD1. V lost 4 bases to trimming and J lost 6 bases; unmatched junction nucleotides: 5. From germline, CDR1 is SGHKS and CDR2 YYEKEE (reference sequence). The CDR3 length is 14 residues. The CDR3 region has the DNA TGTGCCAGCAGCAGCACAGGGGGCGTAAACACCATATATTTT. It yields the protein CASSSTGGVNTIYF.

In this sample, this clonotype turned up a few times. The chain joins TRBV2 to TRBJ1-5; tentatively, D is TRBD1 (6 bases). The V gene lost 2 bases and the J gene lost 5 bases, with 10 bases spanning the gap. This CDR3 comprises 14 residues. CDR1 is SNHLY and CDR2 is FYNNEI in the germline V gene. The CDR3 nucleotides read TGTGCCAGCAGTGAATCAGGGACACATCAGCCCCAGCATTTT. This gives the protein CASSESGTHQPQHF.

This chain links TRBV2 with TRBJ2-3; 9 nucleotides match TRBD2. Germline V gene sequence: CDR1 SNHLY, CDR2 FYNNEI. The CDR3 sequence is 15 residues long. V shed 3 bases and J 6 bases; nucleotides not matched to a gene: 7. The CDR3 here is CASSEPGLAGDTQYF. CDR3 in DNA: TGTGCCAGCAGTGAGCCGGGACTAGCCGGTGATACGCAGTATTTT.

With respect to this clonotype: The junction differs from germline at one of its ends, possibly a read error. The chain uses TRBV2 and TRBJ2-1; D may be TRBD1 (5 bases). The CDR3 consists of 12 residues. Germline CDR1 SNHLY, CDR2 FYNNEI. CDR3 in amino acids: CASSEDGPQALF. The CDR3 DNA is TGTGCCAGCAGTGAAGATGGCCCACAGGCGCTCTTC. Based on the CDR3 plus reference TRBV2 and TRBJ2-1, the full variable domain is EPEVTQTPSHQVTQMGQEVILRCVPISNHLYFYWYRQILGQKVEFLVSFYNNEISEKSEIFDDQFSVERPDGSNFTLKIRSTKLEDSAMYFCASSEDGPQALFGPGTRLTVL.

The genes are TRBV5-1 and TRBJ1-5; D unresolved. V was pared by 4 bases and J by 2 bases, with 13 bases between. The germline V gene has CDR1 SGHRS and CDR2 YFSETQ. The CDR3 is 15 residues long. Here the CDR3 reads CASSLDNPGNQPQHF. The CDR3 bases are TGCGCCAGCAGCCTCGACAACCCGGGCAATCAGCCCCAGCATTTT.

The chain couples TRBV13 to TRBJ2-1; D is possibly TRBD2 (5 bases). CDR3 length equals 14 residues. Deletions cut 5 bases from V and 9 bases from J, with 17 bases between. From germline, CDR1 is PRHDT and CDR2 FYEKMQ (reference sequence). Here the CDR3 DNA reads TGTGCCAGCAGCGATTTTTCGGACGCGGGTGAGCAGTTCTTC. Amino acids: CASSDFSDAGEQFF.

This clonotype was counted between two and nine times. This chain connects TRBV5-1 to TRBJ2-7; D is undetermined. The germline CDR1 and CDR2 sequences are SGHRS and YFSETQ. V lost 6 bases and J 6 bases, leaving 7 bases between the germline ends. CDR3 length: 10 residues. This chain's CDR3 is CASTPSEQYV. Here the CDR3 DNA reads TGCGCCAGCACCCCCTCCGAGCAGTACGTC.

J is TRBJ2-5 and V is TRBV28; 7 positions match TRBD1. The CDR3 length is 15 residues. Germline V gives CDR1 MDHEN, CDR2 SYDVKM. J lost 5 bases, V lost 7 bases, and 13 bases had no gene match. Here the CDR3 DNA reads TGTGCCAGCAATCTTAAGACAGGGCGGATGGAGACCCAGTACTTC. Translated: CASNLKTGRMETQYF.

This chain links TRBV7-6 with TRBJ2-1; maybe TRBD2 (5 bases). Per germline, CDR1 SGHVS and CDR2 FNYEAQ. This CDR3 spans 13 amino acids. The ends were cut back, 1 base at V and 6 bases at J, with 7 bases in the middle. CDR3 nucleotide sequence: TGTGCCAGCAGCTTAGGAGCGGTCAATGAGCAGTTCTTC. Residues: CASSLGAVNEQFF.